The TCR beta chain under discussion was sequenced for a study of cytomegalovirus exposure and HLA in healthy donors. Amplification used 60 Vbeta primers and 13 Jbeta primers. Data came from immunoSEQ multiplex PCR; TCRdb stores just in-frame clones and leaves some out. The table lists around 150,000 clones, roughly 83% of them singletons, with about 1.5% in the top ten. Study-level findings and limits: Reportedly, HLA-A and HLA-B alleles of most subjects were accurately predicted from TCR beta.

This clone was counted only a few times. Its specificity is not known. Germline V CDR1 and CDR2: MGHRA, YSYEKL. The CDR3 is 14 amino acids. V was trimmed by 2 bases and J by 0 bases, leaving 4 bases between them. The TCR sequence derives from a man aged 35 to 55 in good health and CMV-seronegative. The chain employs TRBV4-1 and TRBJ2-2, with D unclear. Sequenced input: PBMCs. CDR3 in DNA: TGCGCCAGCAGCCAAAACACGAACACCGGGGAGCTGTTTTTT. Residues: CASSQNTNTGELFF.